Sequencing of this TCR beta chain was carried out in a study of T-cell reconstitution after alpha-beta-depleted transplantation in children. Unique molecular identifiers were incorporated during preparation of the TCRbeta library. Using its own MiXCR run on the PCR reads, TCRdb lists one record per CDR3 protein. The sample shows fewer than 750,000 distinct CDR3 sequences, 23% of them seen only once. CDR3 length: 14 residues. Trimming left V 5 bases short and J 4 bases short, with 12 bases between. CDR1 is MNHEY and CDR2 is SMNVEV in the germline V gene (reference sequence). This clonotype turned up a few times. Its antigen is unidentified. Findings and limits, study-wide: The study traced high day-60 TCRbeta diversity in some patients to surviving recipient T cells and thymic progenitors. Newly produced T cells mostly accounted for T-cell counts and diversity one year post-transplant. In patients about two months after transplant, alpha-beta T cells reportedly arose from several hundred expanded graft clones.

The chain carries TRBV27 and TRBJ1-3; a weak D match, TRBD1 (6 bases). This receptor was obtained from a boy in the first two years of life who had a stem cell transplant for acute myeloid leukemia, so the T cells may come from the graft donor. The sequencing used PBMCs, mostly from graft donor cells, collected 360 days after TCRalphabeta/CD19-depleted stem cell transplant. The CDR3 is CASSPTGWGNTIYF. CDR3 coding DNA: TGTGCCAGCAGTCCTACAGGGTGGGGAAACACCATATATTTT.